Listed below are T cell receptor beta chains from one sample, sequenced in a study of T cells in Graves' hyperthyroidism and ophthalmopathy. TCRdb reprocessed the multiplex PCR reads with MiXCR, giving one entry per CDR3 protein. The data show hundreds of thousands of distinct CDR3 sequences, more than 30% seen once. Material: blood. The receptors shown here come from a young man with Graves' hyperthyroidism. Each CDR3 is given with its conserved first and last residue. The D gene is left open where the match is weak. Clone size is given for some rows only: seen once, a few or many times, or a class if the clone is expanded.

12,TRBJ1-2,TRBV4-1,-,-,TGCGCCAGCAGCCAAGATAGGGGGAGCTACACCTTC,CASSQDRGSYTF
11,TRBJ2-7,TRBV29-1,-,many,TGCAGCGTTGGGACACTATACGAGCAGTACTTC,CSVGTLYEQYF
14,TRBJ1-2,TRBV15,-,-,TGTGCCACCAGCAGAGGGGCGGGGCCCTATGGCTACACCTTC,CATSRGAGPYGYTF
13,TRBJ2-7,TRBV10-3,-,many,TGTGCCATCAGCCCCGCGGGGACCCACGAGCAGTACTTC,CAISPAGTHEQYF
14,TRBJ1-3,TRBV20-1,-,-,TGCAGTGCTAGCTTAGTAGGATCTGGAGACACCATATATTTT,CSASLVGSGDTIYF
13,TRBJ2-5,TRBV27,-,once,TGTGCCAGCAGTTTATCACTGGAAGAGACCCAGTACTTC,CASSLSLEETQYF
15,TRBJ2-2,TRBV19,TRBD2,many,TGTGCCAGTAGTATACTAGCGGGGAACACCGGGGAGCTGTTTTTT,CASSILAGNTGELFF
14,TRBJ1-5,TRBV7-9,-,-,TGTGCCTGGAGTGACTCGGGGTCCAATCAGCCCCAGCATTTT,CAWSDSGSNQPQHF
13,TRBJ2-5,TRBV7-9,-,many,TGTGCCAGCAGCTTGGGGGAGAGAGAGACCCAGTACTTC,CASSLGERETQYF
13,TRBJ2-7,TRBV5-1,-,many,TGCGCCAGCAGCATACGGACTTCCTACGAGCAGTACTTC,CASSIRTSYEQYF
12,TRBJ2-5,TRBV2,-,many,TGTGCCAGCAGGGAGGAACGGGAGACCCAGTACTTC,CASREERETQYF
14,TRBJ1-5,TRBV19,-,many,TGTGCCAGTAGTATAGCACCGGGCAATCAGCCCCAGCATTTT,CASSIAPGNQPQHF
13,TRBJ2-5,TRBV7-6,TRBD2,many,TGTGCCAGCAGCCCGAGCGGGAGGGGGACCCAGTACTTC,CASSPSGRGTQYF
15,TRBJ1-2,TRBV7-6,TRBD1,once,TGTGCCAGCGGCTTAATGCCCGGGACAGCTAATGGCTACACCTTC,CASGLMPGTANGYTF
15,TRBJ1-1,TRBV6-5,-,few,TGTGCCAGCAGTTACGAGCGGGGGGCGCGGACTGAAGCTTTCTTT,CASSYERGARTEAFF
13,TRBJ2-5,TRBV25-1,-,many,TGTGCCAGCAGTGACAGGATTCGGGAGACCCAGTACTTC,CASSDRIRETQYF
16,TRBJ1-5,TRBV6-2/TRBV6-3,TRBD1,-,TGTGCCAGCAGTGAGGTCTACAGGGGAAGCAATCAGCCCCAGCATTTT,CASSEVYRGSNQPQHF
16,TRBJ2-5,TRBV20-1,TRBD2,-,TGCAGTGCCATCAAATTGACTAGCGGGGACCAAGAGACCCAGTACTTC,CSAIKLTSGDQETQYF
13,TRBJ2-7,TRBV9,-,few,TGTGCCAGCAACGAGGGGGGGGCTGGGGAGCAGTACTTC,CASNEGGAGEQYF
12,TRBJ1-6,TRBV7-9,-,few,TGTGCCAGCAGCTCCTCTCGGGCGACCCTCCACTTT,CASSSSRATLHF
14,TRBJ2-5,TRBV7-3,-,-,TGTGCCAGCAGCCTACCGGGACGCACAGATACGCAGTACTTC,CASSLPGRTDTQYF
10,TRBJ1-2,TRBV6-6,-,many,TGTGCCAGCAGACTAGATGGCTACACCTTC,CASRLDGYTF
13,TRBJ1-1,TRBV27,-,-,TGTGCCAGCAGTCGTCTATCGGACACTGAAGCTTTCTTT,CASSRLSDTEAFF
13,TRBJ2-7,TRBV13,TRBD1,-,TGTGCCAGCAGCTCATCAAACAGGGGCGAGCAGTACTTC,CASSSSNRGEQYF
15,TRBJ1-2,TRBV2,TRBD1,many,TGTGCCAGCAGTGAATGGGAGACAGGGAAATATGGCTACACCTTC,CASSEWETGKYGYTF
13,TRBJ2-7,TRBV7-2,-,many,TGCGCCAGCAGCCAAGCCTCAGGCTACGAGCAGTACTTC,CASSQASGYEQYF
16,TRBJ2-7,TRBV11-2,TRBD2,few,TGTGCCAGCAGCCCAGAGGGGCCTAGCGGGGTCTACGAGCAGTACTTC,CASSPEGPSGVYEQYF
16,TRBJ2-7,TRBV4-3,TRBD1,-,TGCGCCAGCAGCCAAGATCTGTTACAGGGGGCGCGGGAGCAGTACTTC,CASSQDLLQGAREQYF
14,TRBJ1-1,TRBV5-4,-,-,TGTGCCAGCAGCTTTTGGACGGGGAAGACTGAAGCTTTCTTT,CASSFWTGKTEAFF
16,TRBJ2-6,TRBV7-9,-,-,TGTGCCAGCAGCCCCTTAGAGGGGATCGGGGCCAACGTCCTGACTTTC,CASSPLEGIGANVLTF
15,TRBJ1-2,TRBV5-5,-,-,TGTGCCAGCAGCTTGGGGGGCGCATCTAGCTATGGCTACACCTTC,CASSLGGASSYGYTF
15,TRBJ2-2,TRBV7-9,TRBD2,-,TGTGCCAGCAGCCCCGGGGGGGCGCAGACCGGGGAGCTGTTTTTT,CASSPGGAQTGELFF
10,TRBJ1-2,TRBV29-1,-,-,TGCAGCGGGTCCAGGCGAGGCTACACCTTC,CSGSRRGYTF
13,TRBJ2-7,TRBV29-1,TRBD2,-,TGCAGCGCTAGACTAGCGGGAGGGCACGAGCAGTACTTC,CSARLAGGHEQYF
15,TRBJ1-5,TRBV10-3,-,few,TGTGCCAGCAGCGATGAGGGAGGGCATGGACAGCCCCAGCATTTT,CASSDEGGHGQPQHF
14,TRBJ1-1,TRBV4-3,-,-,TGCGCCAGCAGCCAAGATTGGGGGTCGACTGAAGCTTTCTTT,CASSQDWGSTEAFF
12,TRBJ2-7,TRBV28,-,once,TGTGCCAGCAGGTTCCGCACCTACGAGCAGTACTTC,CASRFRTYEQYF
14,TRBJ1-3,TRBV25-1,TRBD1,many,TGTGCCAGCAGTTCCGACAGGGGGCGAAACACCATATATTTT,CASSSDRGRNTIYF
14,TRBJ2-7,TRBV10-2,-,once,TGCGCCAGCAGATTAGACATAGGGGGCTACGAGCAGTACTTC,CASRLDIGGYEQYF
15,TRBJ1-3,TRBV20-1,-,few,TGCAGTGCTTCTCGGTCCGGGCCCTCTGGAAACACCATATATTTT,CSASRSGPSGNTIYF
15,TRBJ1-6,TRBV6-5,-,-,TGTGCCAGCAGTTACGAGCAGGGTTATAATTCACCCCTCCACTTT,CASSYEQGYNSPLHF
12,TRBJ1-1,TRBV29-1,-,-,TGCAGCGTTAAAGCCGGGGGGCCTGAAGCTTTCTTT,CSVKAGGPEAFF
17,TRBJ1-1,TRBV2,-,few,TGTGCCAGCAGTCTACAGCCGGGCCCCGGAAGCAACACTGAAGCTTTCTTT,CASSLQPGPGSNTEAFF
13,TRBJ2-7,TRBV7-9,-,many,TGTGCCAGCAGCTTAGTTGGGGGCGCCGAGCAGTACTTC,CASSLVGGAEQYF
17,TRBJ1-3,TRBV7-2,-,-,TGCGCCAGCAGCCAAGCCTGGGGGCCTTACTCTGGAAACACCATATATTTT,CASSQAWGPYSGNTIYF
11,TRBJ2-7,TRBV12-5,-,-,TGTGCTAGTGGTTCTTGGTACGAGCAGTACTTC,CASGSWYEQYF